The 5 T cell receptor beta chains presented below share a single source sample, sequenced in a study of blood T cell repertoires in COVID-19. Assay used: immunoSEQ multiplex PCR; TCRdb lists only in-frame clones, some missing. This table holds about 170,000 clones, 75% to 90% found once. The specimen sequenced was PBMCs or T cells enriched from blood (not recorded which). These receptors all come from a woman in her forties or fifties who had recovered from COVID-19.

The rearrangement joins TRBV7-9 to TRBJ2-1, with D hard to call. CDR3 size: 14 residues. CDR1 and CDR2 from the germline V gene are SEHNR and FQNEAQ (reference sequence). V lost 3 bases, J lost 0 bases, and 6 bases lay in between. The CDR3 is CASSFSSSYNEQFF. CDR3 DNA sequence: TGTGCCAGCAGCTTTTCTAGCTCCTACAATGAGCAGTTCTTC. Supplemented by reference TRBV7-9 and TRBJ2-1, the full variable domain reads DTGVSQNPRHKITKRGQNVTFRCDPISEHNRLYWYRQTLGQGPEFLTYFQNEAQLEKSRLLSDRFSAERPKGSFSTLEIQRTEQGDSAMYLCASSFSSSYNEQFFGPGTRLTVL.

The chain uses TRBV7-8 and TRBJ1-1; perhaps TRBD1 as D (5 bases). The CDR3 runs to 12 residues. Germline V gene sequence: CDR1 SGHVS, CDR2 FQNEAQ. V was trimmed by 11 bases and J by 2 bases, leaving 12 bases between them. The CDR3 sequence: CAGVDSNTEAFF. The CDR3 DNA reads TGTGCCGGCGTTGACAGTAACACTGAAGCTTTCTTT. Full variable domain (missing parts from reference TRBV7-8 and TRBJ1-1): GAGVSQSPRYKVAKRGQDVALRCDPISGHVSLFWYQQALGQGPEFLTYFQNEAQLDKSGLPSDRFFAERPEGSVSTLKIQRTQQEDSAVYLCAGVDSNTEAFFGQGTRLTVV.

V and J are TRBV28 and TRBJ1-4, with a tentative D call TRBD1 (6 bases). The CDR3 is made up of 15 amino acids. Germline assignment: CDR1 MDHEN and CDR2 SYDVKM. V lost 6 bases and J 7 bases, leaving 18 bases between the germline ends. CDR3 nucleotides: TGTGCCAGCAGAAGGGGGGGAAGGGTTGCTGAAAAACTGTTTTTT. This translates into CASRRGGRVAEKLFF. Filled out from reference TRBV28 and TRBJ1-4, the complete variable domain reads DVKVTQSSRYLVKRTGEKVFLECVQDMDHENMFWYRQDPGLGLRLIYFSYDVKMKEKGDIPEGYSVSREKKERFSLILESASTNQTSMYLCASRRGGRVAEKLFFGSGTQLSVL.

There are a few counts of this clone. This chain connects TRBV18 to TRBJ1-3; D uncertain. Germline assignment: CDR1 KGHSH and CDR2 LQKENI. The CDR3 loop spans 14 amino acids. V gave up 6 bases and J gave up 3 bases, with 12 bases separating them. The CDR3 DNA reads TGTGCCAGCTCCCTATCTAGCGGTGGAAACACCATATATTTT. Amino acids: CASSLSSGGNTIYF.

This chain joins TRBV5-5 and TRBJ2-7; possibly TRBD2 for D (6 bases). Germline V gene lookup returns CDR1 SGHKS and CDR2 YYEKEE (reference sequence). Trimming shortened V by 4 bases and J by 9 bases, and 14 bases separated the two germline ends. CDR3 length: 12 residues. CDR3 in DNA: TGTGCCAGCAGCACAGCTGGGGGAGGGCAGTACGTC. Translated, it gives CASSTAGGGQYV.